This TCR beta chain was sequenced in a study of tissue T cells after allogeneic stem cell transplantation. Described time point: mouse harvest day 7 after allogeneic transplant. The graft held 10^6 splenic CD5+ T cells and 10^7 T-cell-depleted bone marrow cells. TCRdb keeps only in-frame clones here, not all; method: immunoSEQ multiplex PCR. Of some 4,000 clones listed, approximately 51% are singletons. Trimming left V 2 bases short and J 0 bases short, with 6 bases between. The CDR3 has 14 amino acids. In germline, CDR1 is SGHLS, CDR2 HYDKME. This clone is a singleton in its sample. Gene names denote mouse genes. The sequence runs out 1 residue before the end of the CDR3; the remainder is reconstructed from the germline J gene.

Sequencing used lymph node tissue. The chain recombines TRBV12-2 with TRBJ2-2; D gene unclear. The clonotype originates from a female BALB/c mouse given C57BL/6 T cells with graft-versus-host disease after an allogeneic hematopoietic cell transplant. The DNA read from the CDR3 is TGTGCCAGCTCTCCACAGTCAAACACCGGGCAGCTCTAC. This translates into CASSPQSNTGQLY. The entire CDR3 protein reads CASSPQSNTGQLYF.